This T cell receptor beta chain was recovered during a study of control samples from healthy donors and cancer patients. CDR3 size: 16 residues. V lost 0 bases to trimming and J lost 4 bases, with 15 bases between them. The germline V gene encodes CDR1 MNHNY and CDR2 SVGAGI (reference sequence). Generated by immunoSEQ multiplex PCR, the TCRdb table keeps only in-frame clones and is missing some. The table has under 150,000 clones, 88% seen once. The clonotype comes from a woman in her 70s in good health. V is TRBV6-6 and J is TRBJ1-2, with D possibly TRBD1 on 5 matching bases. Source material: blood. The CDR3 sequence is CASSYSPGGVGYGYTF. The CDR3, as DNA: TGTGCCAGCAGTTACTCCCCCGGGGGGGTGGGCTATGGCTACACCTTC.